The next 28 T cell receptor beta chains were all read from a single sample in a study of identical twins. TCRdb re-called the 5' RACE reads through MiXCR, storing one row per CDR3 protein. The table includes some 730,000 distinct CDR3 sequences, roughly 20% detected once. A further study also used this sample, focusing on T cells expressing NK-cell markers.

The specimen was PBMCs. These receptors originate from a woman younger than 30 in good health.

The chain combines TRBV6-2 or TRBV6-3 with TRBJ2-5, with a weak D call TRBD1 (6 bases). CDR1 MNHEY and CDR2 SVGEGT come from the germline V gene. This CDR3 is built from 13 residues. V shed 6 bases and J shed 2 bases, with 10 bases lying between them. The CDR3 reads CASRRTEQETQYF. For the CDR3, the DNA is TGTGCCAGCAGACGGACAGAACAAGAGACCCAGTACTTC.

This clonotype showed up just a few times. This chain connects TRBV29-1 to TRBJ1-1, with TRBD1 identical over 9 bases. The germline gives CDR1 SQVTM, CDR2 ANQGSEA. Unmatched junction bases numbered 9, after V lost 6 bases and J lost 1 base. The CDR3 covers 15 residues. Here the CDR3 reads CSVRAPGQGNTEAFF. The CDR3 region has the DNA TGCAGCGTCAGGGCCCCGGGACAGGGGAACACTGAAGCTTTCTTT. The entire variable domain, with the rest obtained from reference TRBV29-1 and TRBJ1-1, is as follows: SAVISQKPSRDICQRGTSLTIQCQVDSQVTMMFWYRQQPGQSLTLIATANQGSEATYESGFVIDKFPISRPNLTFSTLTVSNMSPEDSSIYLCSVRAPGQGNTEAFFGQGTRLTVV.

This chain uses TRBV6-5 with TRBJ2-7; 7 bases line up with TRBD1. Germline V gene lookup returns CDR1 MNHEY and CDR2 SVGAGI. This CDR3 comprises 12 residues. V lost 10 bases to trimming and J lost 3 bases; unmatched junction nucleotides: 6. The CDR3, as DNA: TGTGCCACTACGGGACAGTACTACGAGCAGTACTTC. It codes for CATTGQYYEQYF.

This clonotype was observed a handful of times. The chain carries TRBV12-3 or TRBV12-4 and TRBJ2-3, with a possible D match to TRBD2 (5 bases). The CDR3 length is 11 residues. Deletions cut 3 bases from V and 10 bases from J, with 8 bases between. CDR3: CASSLASSQYF. The CDR3 region has the DNA TGTGCCAGCAGTTTGGCTAGCTCGCAGTATTTT.

This clonotype was detected only a few times. The gene calls are TRBV20-1 and TRBJ2-6; tentatively, D is TRBD1 (6 bases). Trimming took 0 bases from V and 0 from J, leaving 9 bases between them. CDR1 and CDR2 (germline): DFQATT, SNEGSKA (reference sequence). The CDR3 contains 16 residues. As DNA, the CDR3 is TGCAGTGCTAGAGATACAGGGATCTCTGGGGCCAACGTCCTGACTTTC. It translates to CSARDTGISGANVLTF.

This clonotype was recorded a few times. The chain has TRBV7-9 and TRBJ2-1, with TRBD2 matching 10 bases. The germline gives CDR1 SEHNR, CDR2 FQNEAQ (reference sequence). Trimming removed 5 bases from V and 4 bases from J; junction bases left unmatched: 11. The CDR3 length is 17 residues. The CDR3 here is CASSPRSGGALYNEQFF. Here the CDR3 DNA reads TGTGCCAGCAGCCCACGAAGCGGGGGGGCTCTATACAATGAGCAGTTCTTC.

V gene TRBV9 combines with J gene TRBJ2-2; TRBD2 is a possible D gene (6 bases). Germline values: CDR1 SGDLS, CDR2 YYNGEE. The CDR3 contains 16 residues. Trimming shortened V by 2 bases and J by 0 bases, and 11 bases separated the two germline ends. CDR3 amino acids: CASSVRGDPNTGELFF. CDR3 DNA sequence: TGTGCCAGCAGCGTGCGGGGCGACCCGAACACCGGGGAGCTGTTTTTT.

V usage is TRBV6-5 and J usage is TRBJ2-2, with D possibly being TRBD1 (6 bases). V dropped 7 bases and J dropped 6 bases, with 9 bases sitting between them. The germline CDR1 and CDR2 sequences are MNHEY and SVGAGI. The CDR3 has 12 residues. For the CDR3, the DNA is TGTGCCAGCAATACAGGGTCCGGGGAGCTGTTTTTT. Its translation is CASNTGSGELFF.

The chain employs TRBV6-6 and TRBJ2-7; the D is unclear. The germline V and J ends were trimmed by 8 bases and 2 bases, with 13 bases remaining between them. The V gene's germline CDR1 is MNHNY and CDR2 SVGAGI (reference sequence). This CDR3 comprises 13 residues. The CDR3 sequence: CASSLYFAYEQYF. Written as DNA, the CDR3 is TGTGCCAGCTCCCTGTACTTTGCCTACGAGCAGTACTTC.

This clonotype was observed a few times. This chain joins TRBV4-2 and TRBJ2-3; TRBD1 agrees at 7 bases. The CDR3 has 16 residues. V dropped 1 base and J dropped 1; count of bases not matched to a gene: 5. Germline V gene data show CDR1 as LGHNA and CDR2 as YNFKEQ. CDR3 residues: CASSQVTGTGTDTQYF. The CDR3 DNA reads TGTGCCAGCAGCCAAGTGACAGGGACGGGCACAGATACGCAGTATTTT.

This chain joins TRBV5-1 and TRBJ1-1; weak D call: TRBD1 (5 bases). V lost 9 bases to trimming and J lost 1 base, with 13 bases between them. CDR1 is SGHRS and CDR2 is YFSETQ in the germline V gene. This CDR3 has 13 amino acids. Written as DNA, the CDR3 is TGCGCCACCAGGGAAGCGGCGAACACTGAAGCTTTCTTT. It encodes CATREAANTEAFF.

This clonotype was observed a few times. The rearrangement uses TRBV5-1 and TRBJ2-1; no clear D gene. Germline V CDR1 and CDR2: SGHRS, YFSETQ. The CDR3 extends over 14 amino acids. The V end lost 4 bases, the J end lost 5 bases, and 13 bases lay between the germline ends. CDR3 nucleotides: TGCGCCAGCAGCGTGTCTAGGCCCAACAATGAGCAGTTCTTC. This gives the protein CASSVSRPNNEQFF.

This clonotype occurred a few times. The chain carries TRBV6-1 and TRBJ2-1; D remains unclear. The ends were cut back, 8 bases at V and 4 bases at J, with 15 bases in the middle. Germline loops: CDR1 MNHNS, CDR2 SASEGT. The CDR3 spans 14 residues. Written as DNA, the CDR3 is TGTGCCAGCCGAAGTCCCATAGGGTACAATGAGCAGTTCTTC. Protein: CASRSPIGYNEQFF.

This clonotype has just a few counts. CDR3 loop: CASTQREGYNEQFF. CDR3 in DNA: TGCGCCAGCACACAGCGGGAGGGCTACAATGAGCAGTTCTTC. The chain is built from TRBV5-1 and TRBJ2-1, with 10 bases matching TRBD2. Germline loops: CDR1 SGHRS, CDR2 YFSETQ. The CDR3 covers 14 residues. V lost 6 bases and J lost 3; bases outside the gene matches: 3.

The V gene is TRBV27, the J gene TRBJ2-5; D is possibly TRBD2 (5 bases). Germline V gene lookup returns CDR1 MNHEY and CDR2 SMNVEV (reference sequence). The CDR3 is 14 residues long. V lost 6 bases, J lost 4 bases, and 15 bases lay in between. This CDR3 is CASRGSGVRETQYF. CDR3 DNA sequence: TGTGCCAGCAGGGGGAGCGGAGTGAGAGAGACCCAGTACTTC.

This clonotype was seen more than once but under ten times. This sequence joins TRBV6-1 and TRBJ2-3; D uncertain. The CDR3 is 14 residues long. Between the trimmed V and J ends, which lost 6 bases and 1 base, there was a span of 11 bases. CDR1 and CDR2 (germline): MNHNS, SASEGT. CDR3 sequence reads: CASSPDRRTDTQYF. CDR3 DNA: TGTGCCAGCAGCCCTGACCGGCGCACAGATACGCAGTATTTT.

This clonotype was recorded at least ten times. The chain employs TRBV12-3 or TRBV12-4 and TRBJ1-3; D not certain. There are 16 residues in the CDR3. V was clipped by 4 bases and J by 2 bases, with 15 bases between them. CDR3 DNA: TGTGCCAGCAGTTCCCCTCCAAGTACGGCTGGAAACACCATATATTTT. Residues: CASSSPPSTAGNTIYF.

This clonotype was counted only a few times. The chain links TRBV5-1 to TRBJ2-5; 7 nucleotides align to TRBD1. The CDR3 has 16 residues. Germline V gene data show CDR1 as SGHRS and CDR2 as YFSETQ. V was pared by 1 base and J by 3 bases, with 9 bases of the junction left unmatched. CDR3 protein: CASSLPQGDLEETQYF. CDR3 DNA sequence: TGCGCCAGCAGCTTGCCCCAGGGGGATCTAGAAGAGACCCAGTACTTC.

The J gene is TRBJ2-3, the V gene TRBV19; D gene uncertain. V lost 5 bases, J lost 0 bases, and 12 bases lay in between. The length of the CDR3 is 15 residues. CDR1 is LNHDA, CDR2 SQIVND, per germline (reference sequence). The CDR3 sequence is CASSWARASTDTQYF. In DNA form, the CDR3 reads TGTGCCAGTAGTTGGGCCAGAGCTAGCACAGATACGCAGTATTTT.

The V call is TRBV7-2, the J call TRBJ2-1; TRBD1 matches 10 bases. The length of the CDR3 is 16 residues. With 5 bases clipped from V and 4 bases from J, the junction kept 8 bases outside the gene matches. CDR1 and CDR2 (germline): SGHTA, FQGNSA. The CDR3 sequence: CASSERDRGAYNEQFF. CDR3 DNA sequence: TGTGCCAGCAGCGAACGGGACAGGGGCGCGTACAATGAGCAGTTCTTC.

This clonotype was observed a handful of times. The J gene is TRBJ1-2, the V gene TRBV12-3 or TRBV12-4, with D perhaps matching TRBD1 (5 bases). Trimming took off 8 bases at V and 4 bases at J, with 14 bases between the two ends. This CDR3 comprises 13 residues. This chain's CDR3 is CASAPRDGYGYTF. CDR3 nucleotides: TGTGCCAGCGCCCCTCGGGACGGCTATGGCTACACCTTC.

This clonotype came up once. The chain combines TRBV4-2 with TRBJ2-7; D may be TRBD2 (7 bases). Deletions cut 4 bases from V and 0 bases from J, with 25 bases between. Germline loops: CDR1 LGHNA, CDR2 YNFKEQ. CDR3 size: 19 residues. This CDR3 reads CASSRGAEARGASSYEQYF. The CDR3, as DNA: TGTGCCAGCAGCCGAGGAGCAGAGGCCCGGGGGGCCAGCTCCTACGAGCAGTACTTC.

Only a few counts were recorded for this clonotype. This chain uses TRBV29-1 with TRBJ1-1; D not resolved. In germline, CDR1 is SQVTM, CDR2 ANQGSEA. The CDR3 length is 12 residues. Trimming left V 5 bases short and J 11 bases short, with 18 bases between. The DNA for the CDR3 is TGCAGCGTTCGTCCATCCTACCTGGAGGCTTTCTTT. Its translation: CSVRPSYLEAFF.

This clonotype was counted only a few times. The chain joins TRBV5-1 to TRBJ2-1; TRBD1 agrees at 8 bases. The CDR3 spans 14 residues. The V gene's germline CDR1 is SGHRS and CDR2 YFSETQ. J lost 6 bases, V lost 0 bases, and 2 bases had no gene match. The CDR3 reads CASSLVRGPNEQFF. The CDR3 DNA reads TGCGCCAGCAGCTTGGTCAGGGGGCCCAATGAGCAGTTCTTC.

The chain couples TRBV5-1 to TRBJ2-7; TRBD1 agrees at 7 bases. Germline V gene lookup returns CDR1 SGHRS and CDR2 YFSETQ. The CDR3 is 13 residues long. J gave up 2 bases and V 4 bases, and 3 bases lay outside the gene matches. As DNA, the CDR3 is TGCGCCAGCAGCGTGGACAGGCCCTACGAGCAGTACTTC. Translating gives CASSVDRPYEQYF.

The table lists this clonotype with a few counts. The chain joins TRBV7-2 to TRBJ1-5; 9 bases fit TRBD1. The junction had 5 bases not matched to a gene; V was cut back by 8 bases and J by 6 bases. This CDR3 is built from 13 residues. Germline lookup yields CDR1 SGHTA and CDR2 FQGNSA. The CDR3 sequence: CASSQGAGQPQHF. DNA for the CDR3: TGTGCCAGCTCACAGGGGGCGGGTCAGCCCCAGCATTTT. The whole variable domain, filled in from reference TRBV7-2 and TRBJ1-5, reads GAGVSQSPSNKVTEKGKDVELRCDPISGHTALYWYRQSLGQGLEFLIYFQGNSAPDKSGLPSDRFSAERTGGSVSTLTIQRTQQEDSAVYLCASSQGAGQPQHFGDGTRLSIL.

The rearrangement links TRBV29-1 to TRBJ2-1; a weak D match, TRBD1 (6 bases). Between the trimmed V and J ends, which lost 3 bases and 15 bases, there was a span of 15 bases. The CDR3 runs 11 residues. Germline assignment: CDR1 SQVTM and CDR2 ANQGSEA. In nucleotides, the CDR3 is TGCAGCGTTGACTCGTGGACAGTCCGGTTCTTC. It yields the protein CSVDSWTVRFF.

This rearrangement joins TRBV20-1 to TRBJ2-1; 7 nucleotides line up with TRBD1. The V gene end was trimmed by 4 bases and the J gene end by 4 bases; junction bases not matched to a gene: 10. The germline gives CDR1 DFQATT, CDR2 SNEGSKA (reference sequence). The CDR3 runs to 15 residues. DNA for the CDR3: TGCAGTGCTACCTTTTCCGGGACAGCATACAATGAGCAGTTCTTC. Translation gives CSATFSGTAYNEQFF.